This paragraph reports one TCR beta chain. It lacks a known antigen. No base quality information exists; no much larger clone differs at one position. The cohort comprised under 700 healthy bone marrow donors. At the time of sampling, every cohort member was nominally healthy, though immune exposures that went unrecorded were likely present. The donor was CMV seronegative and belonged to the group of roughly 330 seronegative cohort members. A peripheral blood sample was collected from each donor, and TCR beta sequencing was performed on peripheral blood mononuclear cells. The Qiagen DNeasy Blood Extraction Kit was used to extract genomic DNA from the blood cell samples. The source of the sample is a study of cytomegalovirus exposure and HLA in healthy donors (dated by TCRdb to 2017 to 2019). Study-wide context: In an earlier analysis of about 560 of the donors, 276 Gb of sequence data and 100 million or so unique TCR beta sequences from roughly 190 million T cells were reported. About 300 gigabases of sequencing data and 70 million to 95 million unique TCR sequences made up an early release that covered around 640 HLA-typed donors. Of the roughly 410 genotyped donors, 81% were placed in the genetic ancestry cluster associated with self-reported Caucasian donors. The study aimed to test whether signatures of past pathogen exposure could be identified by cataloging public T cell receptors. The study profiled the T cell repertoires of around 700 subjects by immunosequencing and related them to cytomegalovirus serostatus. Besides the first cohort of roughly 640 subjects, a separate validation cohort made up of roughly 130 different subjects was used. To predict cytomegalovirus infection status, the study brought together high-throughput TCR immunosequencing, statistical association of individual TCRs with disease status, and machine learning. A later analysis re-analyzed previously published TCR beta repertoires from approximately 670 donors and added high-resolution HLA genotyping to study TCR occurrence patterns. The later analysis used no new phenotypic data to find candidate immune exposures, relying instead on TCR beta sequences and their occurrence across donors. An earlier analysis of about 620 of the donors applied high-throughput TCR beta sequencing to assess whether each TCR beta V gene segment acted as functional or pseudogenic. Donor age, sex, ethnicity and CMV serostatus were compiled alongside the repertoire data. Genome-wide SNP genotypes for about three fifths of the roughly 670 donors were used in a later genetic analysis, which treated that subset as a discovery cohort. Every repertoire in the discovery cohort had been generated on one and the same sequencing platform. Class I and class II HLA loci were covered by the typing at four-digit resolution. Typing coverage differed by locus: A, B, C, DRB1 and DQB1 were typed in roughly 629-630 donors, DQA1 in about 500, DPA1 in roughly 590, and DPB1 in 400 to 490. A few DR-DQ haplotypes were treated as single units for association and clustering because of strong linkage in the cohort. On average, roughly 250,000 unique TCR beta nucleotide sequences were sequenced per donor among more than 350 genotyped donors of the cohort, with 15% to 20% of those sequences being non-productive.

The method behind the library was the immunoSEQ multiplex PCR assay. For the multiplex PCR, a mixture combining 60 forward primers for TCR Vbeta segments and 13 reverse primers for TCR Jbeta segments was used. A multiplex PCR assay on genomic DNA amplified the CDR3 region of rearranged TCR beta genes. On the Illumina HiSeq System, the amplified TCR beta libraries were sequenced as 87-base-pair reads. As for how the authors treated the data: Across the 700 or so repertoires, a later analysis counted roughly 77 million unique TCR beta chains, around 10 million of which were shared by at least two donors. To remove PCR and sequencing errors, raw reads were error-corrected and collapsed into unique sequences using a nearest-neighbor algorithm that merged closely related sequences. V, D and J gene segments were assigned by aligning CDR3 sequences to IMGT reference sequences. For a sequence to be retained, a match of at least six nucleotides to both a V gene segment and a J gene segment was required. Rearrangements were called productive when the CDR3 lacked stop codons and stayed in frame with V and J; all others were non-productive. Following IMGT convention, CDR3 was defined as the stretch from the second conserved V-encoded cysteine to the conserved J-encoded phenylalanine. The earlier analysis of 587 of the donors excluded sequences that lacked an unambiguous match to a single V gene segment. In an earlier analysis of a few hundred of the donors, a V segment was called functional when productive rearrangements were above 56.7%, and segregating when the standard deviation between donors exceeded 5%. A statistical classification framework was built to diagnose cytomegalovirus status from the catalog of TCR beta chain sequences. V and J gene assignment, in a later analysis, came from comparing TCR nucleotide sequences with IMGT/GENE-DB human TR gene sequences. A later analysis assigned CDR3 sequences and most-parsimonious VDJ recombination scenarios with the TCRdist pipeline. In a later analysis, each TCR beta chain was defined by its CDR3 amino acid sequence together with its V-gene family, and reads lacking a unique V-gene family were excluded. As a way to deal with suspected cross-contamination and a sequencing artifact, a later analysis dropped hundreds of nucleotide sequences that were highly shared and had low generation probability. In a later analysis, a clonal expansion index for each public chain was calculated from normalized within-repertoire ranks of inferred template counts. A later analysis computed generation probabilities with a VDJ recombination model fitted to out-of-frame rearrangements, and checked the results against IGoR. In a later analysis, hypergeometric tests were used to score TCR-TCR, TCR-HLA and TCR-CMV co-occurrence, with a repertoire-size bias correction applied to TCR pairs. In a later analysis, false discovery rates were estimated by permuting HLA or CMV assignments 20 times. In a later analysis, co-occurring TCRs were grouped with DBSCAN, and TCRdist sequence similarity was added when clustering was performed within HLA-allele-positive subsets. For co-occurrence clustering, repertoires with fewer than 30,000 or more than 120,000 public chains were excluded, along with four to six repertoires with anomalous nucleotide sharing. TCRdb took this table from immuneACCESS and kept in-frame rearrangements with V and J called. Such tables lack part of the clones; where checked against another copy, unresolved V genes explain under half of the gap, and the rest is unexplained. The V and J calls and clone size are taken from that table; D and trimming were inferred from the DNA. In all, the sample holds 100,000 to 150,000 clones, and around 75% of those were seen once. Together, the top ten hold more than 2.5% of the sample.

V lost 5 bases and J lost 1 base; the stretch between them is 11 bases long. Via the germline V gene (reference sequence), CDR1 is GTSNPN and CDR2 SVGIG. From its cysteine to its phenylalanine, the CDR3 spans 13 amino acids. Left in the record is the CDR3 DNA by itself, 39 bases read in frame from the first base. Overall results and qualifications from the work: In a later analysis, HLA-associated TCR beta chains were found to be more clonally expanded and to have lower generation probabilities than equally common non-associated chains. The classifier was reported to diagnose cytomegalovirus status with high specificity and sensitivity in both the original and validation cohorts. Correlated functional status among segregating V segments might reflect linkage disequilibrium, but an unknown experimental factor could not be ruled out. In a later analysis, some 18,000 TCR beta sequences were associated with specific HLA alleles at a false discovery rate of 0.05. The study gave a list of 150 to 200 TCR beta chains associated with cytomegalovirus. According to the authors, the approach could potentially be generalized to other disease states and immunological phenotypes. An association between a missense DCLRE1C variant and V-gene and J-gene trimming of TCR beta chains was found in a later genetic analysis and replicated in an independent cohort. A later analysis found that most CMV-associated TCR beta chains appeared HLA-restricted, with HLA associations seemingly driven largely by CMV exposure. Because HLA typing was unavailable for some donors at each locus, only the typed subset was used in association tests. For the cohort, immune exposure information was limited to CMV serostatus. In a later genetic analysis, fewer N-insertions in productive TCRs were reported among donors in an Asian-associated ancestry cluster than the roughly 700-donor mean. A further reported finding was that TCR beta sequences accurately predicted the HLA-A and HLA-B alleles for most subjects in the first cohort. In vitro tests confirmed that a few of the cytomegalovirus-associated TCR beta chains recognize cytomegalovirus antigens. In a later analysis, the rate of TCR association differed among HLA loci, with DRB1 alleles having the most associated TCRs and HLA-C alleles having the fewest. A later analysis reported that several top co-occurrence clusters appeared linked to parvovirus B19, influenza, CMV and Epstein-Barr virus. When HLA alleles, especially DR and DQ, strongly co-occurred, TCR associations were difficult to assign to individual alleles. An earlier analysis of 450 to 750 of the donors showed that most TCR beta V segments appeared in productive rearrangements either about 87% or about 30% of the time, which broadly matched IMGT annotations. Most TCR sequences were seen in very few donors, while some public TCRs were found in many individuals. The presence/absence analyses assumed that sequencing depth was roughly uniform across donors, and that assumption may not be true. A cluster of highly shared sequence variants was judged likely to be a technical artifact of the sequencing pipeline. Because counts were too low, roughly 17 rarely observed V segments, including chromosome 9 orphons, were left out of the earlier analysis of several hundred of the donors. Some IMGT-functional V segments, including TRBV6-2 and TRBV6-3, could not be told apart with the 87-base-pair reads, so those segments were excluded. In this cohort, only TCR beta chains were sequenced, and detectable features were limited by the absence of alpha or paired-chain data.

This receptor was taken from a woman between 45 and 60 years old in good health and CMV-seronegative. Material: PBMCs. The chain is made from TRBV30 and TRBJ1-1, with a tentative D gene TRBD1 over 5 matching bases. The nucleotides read TGTGCCTGGGCAGGGTGGGGGAACACTGAAGCTTTCTTT. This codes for CAWAGWGNTEAFF.